The entry that follows covers one T cell receptor beta chain sequence. Its antigen remains unknown. The data stem from a study of monozygotic twins with cystic fibrosis. Overall study findings and caveats: Monozygotic CF twins shared more identical nucleotide clonotypes than unrelated patients.

Only in-frame clones appear in the TCRdb table, and some are missing; sequencing was by immunoSEQ multiplex PCR. The table has some 15,000 clones, roughly 81% seen once. The receptor comes from a boy aged 10-17 years with cystic fibrosis. Material for sequencing was blood.

DNA of the CDR3: TGTGCCAGCAGTGATCTCAGCTCCTACAATGAGCAGTTCTTC. Translating gives CASSDLSSYNEQFF. The V call is TRBV6-1, the J call TRBJ2-1; the D is unclear. Germline V gene lookup returns CDR1 MNHNS and CDR2 SASEGT. The V and J ends lost 3 bases and 0 bases respectively, with 6 bases between them. CDR3 length equals 14 residues.